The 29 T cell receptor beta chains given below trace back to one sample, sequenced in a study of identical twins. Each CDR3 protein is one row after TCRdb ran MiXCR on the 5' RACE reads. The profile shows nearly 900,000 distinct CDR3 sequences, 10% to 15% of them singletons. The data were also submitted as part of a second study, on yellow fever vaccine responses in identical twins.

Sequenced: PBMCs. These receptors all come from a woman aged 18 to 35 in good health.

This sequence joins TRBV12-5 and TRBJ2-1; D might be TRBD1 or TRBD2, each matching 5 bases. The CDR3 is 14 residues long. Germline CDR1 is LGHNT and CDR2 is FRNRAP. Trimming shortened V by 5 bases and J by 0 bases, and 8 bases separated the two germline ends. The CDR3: CASGPGTSYNEQFF. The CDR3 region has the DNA TGTGCTAGTGGTCCCGGGACCTCCTACAATGAGCAGTTCTTC.

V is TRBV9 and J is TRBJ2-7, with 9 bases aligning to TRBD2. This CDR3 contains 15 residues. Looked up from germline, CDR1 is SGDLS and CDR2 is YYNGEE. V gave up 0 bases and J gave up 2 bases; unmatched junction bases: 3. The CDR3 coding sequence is TGTGCCAGCAGCGTAGGGACTAGCGCTCCCTACGAGCAGTACGTC. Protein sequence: CASSVGTSAPYEQYV.

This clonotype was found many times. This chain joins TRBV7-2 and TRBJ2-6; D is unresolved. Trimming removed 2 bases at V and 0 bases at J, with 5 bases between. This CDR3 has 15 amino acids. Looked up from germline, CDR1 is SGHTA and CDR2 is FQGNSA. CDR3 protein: CASSLQSSGANVLTF. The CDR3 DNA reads TGTGCCAGCAGCTTACAGAGCTCTGGGGCCAACGTCCTGACTTTC.

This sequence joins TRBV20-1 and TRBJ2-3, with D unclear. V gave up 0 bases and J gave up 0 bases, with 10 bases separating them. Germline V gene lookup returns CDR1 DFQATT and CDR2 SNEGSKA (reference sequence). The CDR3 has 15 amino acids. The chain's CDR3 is CSARDAGKSTDTQYF. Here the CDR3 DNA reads TGCAGTGCTAGAGATGCCGGCAAGAGCACAGATACGCAGTATTTT.

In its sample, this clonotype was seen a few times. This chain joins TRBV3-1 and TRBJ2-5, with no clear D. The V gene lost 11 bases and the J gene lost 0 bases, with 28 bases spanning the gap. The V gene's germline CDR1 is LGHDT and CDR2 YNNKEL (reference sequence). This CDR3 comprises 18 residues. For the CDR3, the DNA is TGTGCCTCCAGCCAAGATCTCCCCCTTGGGGATAACCAAGAGACCCAGTACTTC. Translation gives CASSQDLPLGDNQETQYF.

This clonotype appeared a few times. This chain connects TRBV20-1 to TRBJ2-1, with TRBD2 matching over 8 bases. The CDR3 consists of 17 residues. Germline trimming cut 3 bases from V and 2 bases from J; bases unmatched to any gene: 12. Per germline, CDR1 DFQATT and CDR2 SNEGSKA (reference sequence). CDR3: CSASFRPQRETYNEQFF. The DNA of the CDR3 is TGCAGTGCTAGTTTCAGGCCGCAGCGGGAGACCTACAATGAGCAGTTCTTC.

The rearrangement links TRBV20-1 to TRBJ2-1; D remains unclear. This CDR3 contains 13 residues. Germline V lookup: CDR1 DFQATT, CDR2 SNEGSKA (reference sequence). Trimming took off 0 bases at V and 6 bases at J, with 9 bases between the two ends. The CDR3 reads CSARDAFLNEQFF. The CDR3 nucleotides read TGCAGTGCTAGAGATGCTTTTCTCAATGAGCAGTTCTTC.

The CDR3 DNA is TGTGCCAGCAGTGACTCAGGGGGTGTGGATACGCAGTATTTT. Translation gives CASSDSGGVDTQYF. The genes are TRBV27 and TRBJ2-3; 7 bases are a match to TRBD1. Looked up from germline, CDR1 is MNHEY and CDR2 is SMNVEV (reference sequence). This CDR3 has 14 amino acids. The V segment lost 5 bases and the J segment 6 bases; nucleotides outside the gene matches: 8.

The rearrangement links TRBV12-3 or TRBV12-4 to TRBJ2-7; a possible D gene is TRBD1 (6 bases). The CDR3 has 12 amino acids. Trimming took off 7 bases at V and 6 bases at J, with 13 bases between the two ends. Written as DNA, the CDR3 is TGTGCCAGCATTAGGACAGCAAGCGAGCAGTACTTC. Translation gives CASIRTASEQYF.

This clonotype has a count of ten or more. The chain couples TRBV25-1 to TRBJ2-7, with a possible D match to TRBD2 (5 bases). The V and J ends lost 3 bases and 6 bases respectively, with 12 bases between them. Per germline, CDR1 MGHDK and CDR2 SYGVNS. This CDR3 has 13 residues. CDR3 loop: CASSDPGSSEQYF. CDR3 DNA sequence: TGTGCCAGCAGTGATCCGGGGTCCAGCGAGCAGTACTTC.

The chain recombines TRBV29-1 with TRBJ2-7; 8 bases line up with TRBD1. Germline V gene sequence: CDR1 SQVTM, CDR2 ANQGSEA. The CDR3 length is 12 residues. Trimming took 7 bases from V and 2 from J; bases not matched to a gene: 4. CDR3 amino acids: CSAGQGTYEQYF. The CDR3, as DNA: TGCAGCGCCGGACAGGGTACCTACGAGCAGTACTTC.

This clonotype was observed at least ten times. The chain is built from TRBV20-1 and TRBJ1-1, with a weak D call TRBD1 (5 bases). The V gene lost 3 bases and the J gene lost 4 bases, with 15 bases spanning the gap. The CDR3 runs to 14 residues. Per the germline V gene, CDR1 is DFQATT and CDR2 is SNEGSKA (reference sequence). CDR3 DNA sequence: TGCAGTGCTAGTGTAGGGGCTAAAACCACTGAAGCTTTCTTT. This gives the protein CSASVGAKTTEAFF.

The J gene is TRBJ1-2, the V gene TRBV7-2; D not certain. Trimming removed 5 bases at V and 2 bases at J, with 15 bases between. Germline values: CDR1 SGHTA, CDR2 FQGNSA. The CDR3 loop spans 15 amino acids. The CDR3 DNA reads TGTGCCAGCAGCCCTAGGGCACACACAAACTATGGCTACACCTTC. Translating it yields CASSPRAHTNYGYTF.

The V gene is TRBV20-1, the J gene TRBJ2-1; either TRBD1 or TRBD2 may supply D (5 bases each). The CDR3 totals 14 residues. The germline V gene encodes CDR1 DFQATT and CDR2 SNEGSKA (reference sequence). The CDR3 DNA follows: TGCAGCGCCGTTCCCGGGACCTACTTGAATGAGCAGTTCTTC. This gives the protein CSAVPGTYLNEQFF.

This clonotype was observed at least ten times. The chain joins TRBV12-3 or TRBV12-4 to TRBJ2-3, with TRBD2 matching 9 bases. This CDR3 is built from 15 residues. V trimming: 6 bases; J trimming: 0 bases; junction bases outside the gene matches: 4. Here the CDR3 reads CASSAGTSSTDTQYF. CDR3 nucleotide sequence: TGTGCCAGCAGCGCCGGGACTAGCAGCACAGATACGCAGTATTTT.

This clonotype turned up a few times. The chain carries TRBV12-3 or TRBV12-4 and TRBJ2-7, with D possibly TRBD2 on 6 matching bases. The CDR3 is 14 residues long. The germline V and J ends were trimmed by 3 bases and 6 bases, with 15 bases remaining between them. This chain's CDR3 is CASSLAVGGVEQYF. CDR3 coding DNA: TGTGCCAGCAGTTTGGCTGTCGGAGGGGTCGAGCAGTACTTC.

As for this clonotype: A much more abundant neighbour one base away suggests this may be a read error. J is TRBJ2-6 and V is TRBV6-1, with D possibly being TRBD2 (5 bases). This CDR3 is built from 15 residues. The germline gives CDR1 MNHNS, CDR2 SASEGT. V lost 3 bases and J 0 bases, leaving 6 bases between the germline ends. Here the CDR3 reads CASSDRDSGANVLTF. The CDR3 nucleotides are TGTGCCAGCAGTGACCGGGACTCTGGGGCCAACGTCCTGACTTTC.

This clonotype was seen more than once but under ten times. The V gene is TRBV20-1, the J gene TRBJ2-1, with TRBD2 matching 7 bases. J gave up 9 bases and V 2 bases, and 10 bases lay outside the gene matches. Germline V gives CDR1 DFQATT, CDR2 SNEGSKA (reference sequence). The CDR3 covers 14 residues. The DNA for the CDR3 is TGCAGTGCTAGAACGGGGGAGGGCCTGGGTGAGCAGTTCTTC. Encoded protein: CSARTGEGLGEQFF.

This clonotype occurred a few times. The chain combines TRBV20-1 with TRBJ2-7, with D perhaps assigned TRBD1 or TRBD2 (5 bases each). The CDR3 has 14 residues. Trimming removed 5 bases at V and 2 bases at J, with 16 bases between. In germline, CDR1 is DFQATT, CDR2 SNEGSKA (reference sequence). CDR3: CSAGGRTKAYEQYV. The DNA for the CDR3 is TGCAGTGCTGGGGGACGGACGAAAGCCTACGAGCAGTACGTC.

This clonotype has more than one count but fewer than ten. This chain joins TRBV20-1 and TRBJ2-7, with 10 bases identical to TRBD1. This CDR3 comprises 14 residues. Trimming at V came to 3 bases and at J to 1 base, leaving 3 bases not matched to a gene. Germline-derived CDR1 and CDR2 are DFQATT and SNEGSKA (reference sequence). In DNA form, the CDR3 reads TGCAGTGCTAGTGGGGACAGGGGTTCCTACGAGCAGTACGTC. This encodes CSASGDRGSYEQYV.

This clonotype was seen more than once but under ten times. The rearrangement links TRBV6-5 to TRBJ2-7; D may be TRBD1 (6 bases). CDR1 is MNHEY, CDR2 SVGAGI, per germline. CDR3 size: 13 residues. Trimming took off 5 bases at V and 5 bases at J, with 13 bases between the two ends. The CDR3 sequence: CASSTNRVNEQYV. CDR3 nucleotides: TGTGCCAGCAGTACAAACAGGGTCAACGAGCAGTACGTC.

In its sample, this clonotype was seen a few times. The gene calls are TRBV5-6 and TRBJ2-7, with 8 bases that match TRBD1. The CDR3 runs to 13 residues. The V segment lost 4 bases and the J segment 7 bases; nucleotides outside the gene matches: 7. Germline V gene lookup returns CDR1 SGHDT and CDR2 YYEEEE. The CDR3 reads CASSLTGAWEQYV. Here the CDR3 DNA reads TGTGCCAGCAGCCTGACAGGGGCCTGGGAGCAGTACGTC.

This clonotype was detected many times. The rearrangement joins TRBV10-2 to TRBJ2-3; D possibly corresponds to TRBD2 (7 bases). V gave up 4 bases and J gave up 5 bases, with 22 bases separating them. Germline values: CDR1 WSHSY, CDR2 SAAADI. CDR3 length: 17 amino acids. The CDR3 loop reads CASSVLGGGGPLDTQYF. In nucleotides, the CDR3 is TGCGCCAGCAGTGTACTCGGAGGGGGGGGGCCCTTAGATACGCAGTATTTT.

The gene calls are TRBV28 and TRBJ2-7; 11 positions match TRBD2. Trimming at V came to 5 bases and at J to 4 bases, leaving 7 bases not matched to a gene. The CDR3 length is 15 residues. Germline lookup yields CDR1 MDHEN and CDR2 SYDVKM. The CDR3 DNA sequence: TGTGCCAGCAGTCCCGGGACTAGCGGATTTTACGAGCAGTACTTC. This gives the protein CASSPGTSGFYEQYF.

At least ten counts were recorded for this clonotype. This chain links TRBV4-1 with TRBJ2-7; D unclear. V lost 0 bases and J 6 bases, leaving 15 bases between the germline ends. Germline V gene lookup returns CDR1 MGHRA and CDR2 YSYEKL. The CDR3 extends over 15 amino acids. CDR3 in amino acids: CASSQDYGSLIEQYV. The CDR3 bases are TGCGCCAGCAGCCAAGATTATGGGTCCCTCATCGAGCAGTACGTC.

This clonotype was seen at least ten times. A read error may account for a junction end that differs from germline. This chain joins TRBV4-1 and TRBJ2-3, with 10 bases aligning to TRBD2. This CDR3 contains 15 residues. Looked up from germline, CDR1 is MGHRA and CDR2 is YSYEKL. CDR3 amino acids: CASSQAGGPGDTQYF. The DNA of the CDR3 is TGTGCCAGCAGTCAAGCGGGAGGGCCAGGAGATACGCAGTATTTT.

DNA for the CDR3: TGCAGTGCAAAGTCGGGGGGCAAGTTTCAGGGCTACACCTTC. Translation gives CSAKSGGKFQGYTF. This sequence joins TRBV20-1 and TRBJ1-2, with D perhaps TRBD1 (6 bases). Germline V gene lookup returns CDR1 DFQATT and CDR2 SNEGSKA (reference sequence). The V gene lost 6 bases and the J gene lost 8 bases, with 22 bases spanning the gap. The CDR3 is made up of 14 amino acids.

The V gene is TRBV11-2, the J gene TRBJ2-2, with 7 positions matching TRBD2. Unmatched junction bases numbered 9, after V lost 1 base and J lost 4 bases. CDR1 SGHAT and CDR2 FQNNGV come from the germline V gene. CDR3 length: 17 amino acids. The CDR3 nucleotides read TGTGCCAGCAGCTTAGGCGCGGGAGTCCCCCGCACCGGGGAGCTGTTTTTT. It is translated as CASSLGAGVPRTGELFF. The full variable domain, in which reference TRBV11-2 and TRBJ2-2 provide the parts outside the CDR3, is EAGVAQSPRYKIIEKRQSVAFWCNPISGHATLYWYQQILGQGPKLLIQFQNNGVVDDSQLPKDRFSAERLKGVDSTLKIQPAKLEDSAVYLCASSLGAGVPRTGELFFGEGSRLTVL.

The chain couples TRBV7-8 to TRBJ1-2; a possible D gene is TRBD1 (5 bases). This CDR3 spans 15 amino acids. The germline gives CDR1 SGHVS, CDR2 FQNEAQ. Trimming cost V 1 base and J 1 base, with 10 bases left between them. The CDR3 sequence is CASSLVSRDNYGYTF. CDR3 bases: TGTGCCAGCAGCTTAGTGAGCAGGGATAACTATGGCTACACCTTC.